This is a list of T cell receptor beta chains from one sample in a study of early T cells in non-severe SARS-CoV-2 infection. TCRdb passed the 5' RACE reads through MiXCR, listing each CDR3 protein once. The sample consists of 34,000 or so distinct CDR3 sequences, 9% of them appearing once. Material: whole blood. The receptors originated from an adult who was a healthcare worker with PCR-confirmed SARS-CoV-2 infection or an uninfected control (not recorded which). Each CDR3 is given with its conserved first and last residue. The order of the fields is J gene, clone size, D gene, V gene, CDR3 protein, CDR3 DNA. A D gene is named only where the DNA matches it firmly. The size field is filled for only some rows; it gives once, few, many or a size class.

J gene: TRBJ1-5; clone size: many; D gene: -; V gene: TRBV5-6; CDR3 protein: CASSLRFQGNQPQHF; CDR3 DNA: TGTGCCAGCAGCCTAAGGTTTCAGGGGAATCAGCCCCAGCATTTT
J gene: TRBJ2-7; clone size: -; D gene: -; V gene: TRBV29-1; CDR3 protein: CSVELGDKASYEQYF; CDR3 DNA: TGCAGCGTTGAACTAGGGGACAAGGCTTCCTACGAGCAGTACTTC
J gene: TRBJ1-5; clone size: many; D gene: -; V gene: TRBV30; CDR3 protein: CAWSVRPAWPQHF; CDR3 DNA: TGTGCCTGGAGTGTAAGGCCCGCATGGCCCCAGCATTTT
J gene: TRBJ2-7; clone size: -; D gene: TRBD1; V gene: TRBV10-3; CDR3 protein: CAISGTGSYEQYF; CDR3 DNA: TGTGCCATCAGCGGGACAGGATCCTACGAGCAGTACTTC
J gene: TRBJ2-7; clone size: -; D gene: -; V gene: TRBV13; CDR3 protein: CASSPDGAGYEQYF; CDR3 DNA: TGTGCCAGCAGTCCGGACGGGGCCGGGTACGAGCAGTACTTC
J gene: TRBJ2-3; clone size: -; D gene: -; V gene: TRBV5-4; CDR3 protein: CASSSPLDTQYF; CDR3 DNA: TGTGCCAGCAGCTCCCCCCTGGATACGCAGTATTTT
J gene: TRBJ1-5; clone size: -; D gene: TRBD1; V gene: TRBV20-1; CDR3 protein: CSASSPGQGWQPQHF; CDR3 DNA: TGCAGTGCTAGTTCCCCGGGACAGGGTTGGCAGCCCCAGCATTTT
J gene: TRBJ1-6; clone size: many; D gene: -; V gene: TRBV18; CDR3 protein: CASSPDSSSGSPLHF; CDR3 DNA: TGTGCCAGCTCACCGGACAGTTCCTCGGGTTCACCCCTCCACTTT
J gene: TRBJ1-1; clone size: once; D gene: TRBD1; V gene: TRBV7-2; CDR3 protein: CASSFDRGNTEAFF; CDR3 DNA: TGTGCCAGCAGCTTCGACAGGGGGAACACTGAAGCTTTCTTT
J gene: TRBJ2-5; clone size: few; D gene: TRBD2; V gene: TRBV7-2; CDR3 protein: CASSRGDQETQYF; CDR3 DNA: TGTGCCAGCAGCCGGGGGGATCAAGAGACCCAGTACTTC